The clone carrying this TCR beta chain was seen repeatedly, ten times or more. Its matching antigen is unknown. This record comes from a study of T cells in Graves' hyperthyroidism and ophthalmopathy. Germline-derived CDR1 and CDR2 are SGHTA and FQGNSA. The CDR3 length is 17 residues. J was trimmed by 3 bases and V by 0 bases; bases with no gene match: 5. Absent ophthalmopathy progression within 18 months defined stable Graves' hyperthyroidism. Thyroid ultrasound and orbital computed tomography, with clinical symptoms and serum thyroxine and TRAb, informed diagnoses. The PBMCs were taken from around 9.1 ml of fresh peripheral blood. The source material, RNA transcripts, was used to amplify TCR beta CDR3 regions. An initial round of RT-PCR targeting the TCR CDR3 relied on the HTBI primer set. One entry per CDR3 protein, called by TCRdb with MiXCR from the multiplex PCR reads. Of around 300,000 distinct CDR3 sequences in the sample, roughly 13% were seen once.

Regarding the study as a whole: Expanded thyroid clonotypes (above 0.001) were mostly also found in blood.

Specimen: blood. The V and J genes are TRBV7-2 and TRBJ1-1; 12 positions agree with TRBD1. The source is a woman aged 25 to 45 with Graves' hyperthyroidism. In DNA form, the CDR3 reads TGTGCCAGCAGCTTAGCCTGGGACAGGGGGCGCGACACTGAAGCTTTCTTT. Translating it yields CASSLAWDRGRDTEAFF.